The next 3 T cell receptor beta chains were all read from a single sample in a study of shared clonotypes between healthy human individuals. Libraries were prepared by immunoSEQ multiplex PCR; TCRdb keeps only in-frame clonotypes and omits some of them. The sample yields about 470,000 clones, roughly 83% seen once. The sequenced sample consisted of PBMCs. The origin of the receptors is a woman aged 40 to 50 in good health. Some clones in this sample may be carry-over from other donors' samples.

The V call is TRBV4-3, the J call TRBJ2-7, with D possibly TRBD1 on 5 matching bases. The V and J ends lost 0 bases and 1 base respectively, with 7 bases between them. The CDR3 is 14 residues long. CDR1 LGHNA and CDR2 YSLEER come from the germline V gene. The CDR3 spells CASSQERQSYEQYF. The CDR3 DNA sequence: TGCGCCAGCAGCCAAGAAAGACAGTCCTACGAGCAGTACTTC.

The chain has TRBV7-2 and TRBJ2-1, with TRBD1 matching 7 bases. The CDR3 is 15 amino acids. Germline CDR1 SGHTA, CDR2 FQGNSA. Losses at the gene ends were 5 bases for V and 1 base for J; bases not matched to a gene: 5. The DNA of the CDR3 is TGTGCCAGCAGCCCCGGACAGGTTTCCTACAATGAGCAGTTCTTC. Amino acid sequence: CASSPGQVSYNEQFF.

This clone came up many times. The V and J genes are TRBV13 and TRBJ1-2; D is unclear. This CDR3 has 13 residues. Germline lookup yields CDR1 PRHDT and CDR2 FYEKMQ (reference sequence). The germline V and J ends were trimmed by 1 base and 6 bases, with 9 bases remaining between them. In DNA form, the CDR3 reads TGTGCCAGCAGCTTAGCAGATATAGATGGCTACACCTTC. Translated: CASSLADIDGYTF. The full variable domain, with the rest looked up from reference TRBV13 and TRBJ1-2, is AAGVIQSPRHLIKEKRETATLKCYPIPRHDTVYWYQQGPGQDPQFLISFYEKMQSDKGSIPDRFSAQQFSDYHSELNMSSLELGDSALYFCASSLADIDGYTFGSGTRLTVV.